These 13 T cell receptor beta chains originate from one sample sequenced in a study of T-cell memory formation after mild COVID-19. TCRdb redid the calling of the 5' RACE reads with MiXCR, one entry per CDR3 protein. The table has about 610,000 distinct CDR3 sequences, roughly 17% seen once; the top ten hold roughly 7.8%. Sequencing used PBMCs or a T cell subset sorted from them (not recorded which). These receptors were collected from an adult woman who had mild COVID-19 (a few samples of this study predate the infection). Cell type and time point are not known.

This clonotype was counted between two and nine times. The genes are TRBV12-3 or TRBV12-4 and TRBJ2-2; D not resolved. V was cut by 5 bases and J by 2 bases, with 9 bases left in between. The CDR3 totals 14 residues. The CDR3 region has the DNA TGTGCCAGCAGTATATTCCGAAACACCGGGGAGCTGTTTTTT. Protein product: CASSIFRNTGELFF.

This clonotype showed up just a few times. This chain joins TRBV20-1 and TRBJ1-5, with a tentative D call TRBD1 (6 bases). CDR1 DFQATT and CDR2 SNEGSKA come from the germline V gene (reference sequence). The V end was cut by 3 bases, the J end by 5 bases, with 17 bases between. The CDR3 sequence is 15 residues long. The CDR3 is CSARGQGGPHQPQHF. The CDR3 region has the DNA TGCAGTGCTAGGGGGCAAGGGGGGCCCCATCAGCCCCAGCATTTT.

There are a few counts of this clonotype. The chain is built from TRBV20-1 and TRBJ1-5, with 12 bases matching TRBD1. Germline V lookup: CDR1 DFQATT, CDR2 SNEGSKA (reference sequence). V shed 1 base, J shed 6 bases, and the junction held 10 bases outside the gene matches. CDR3 length: 17 amino acids. The CDR3 DNA is TGCAGTGCTAGAGTGGAGTACGGGACAGGGGGCTTTCAGCCCCAGCATTTT. This sequence encodes CSARVEYGTGGFQPQHF.

The chain employs TRBV29-1 and TRBJ2-1; D gene ambiguous. The CDR3 is made up of 17 amino acids. The germline V gene has CDR1 SQVTM and CDR2 ANQGSEA. With 6 bases removed from V and 0 bases from J, the gap between germline ends came to 21 bases. The CDR3 region is CSVVGTSGPSSYNEQFF. DNA of the CDR3: TGCAGCGTCGTCGGCACGTCCGGGCCGAGCTCCTACAATGAGCAGTTCTTC.

This sequence joins TRBV6-5 and TRBJ1-5; 11 nucleotides align to TRBD1. There are 14 residues in the CDR3. Per germline, CDR1 MNHEY and CDR2 SVGAGI. J gave up 6 bases and V 6 bases, and 4 bases lay outside the gene matches. CDR3 loop: CASRGTGGVQPQHF. The CDR3 DNA sequence: TGTGCCAGCAGAGGGACAGGGGGTGTTCAGCCCCAGCATTTT.

This clonotype has ten or more counts. The chain combines TRBV20-1 with TRBJ1-1; no clear D. The CDR3 runs 13 residues. V dropped 1 base and J dropped 0 bases, with 6 bases sitting between them. Germline CDR1 reads DFQATT; CDR2 reads SNEGSKA (reference sequence). The CDR3 spells CSARAGLNTEAFF. The CDR3 DNA follows: TGCAGTGCTAGAGCTGGACTGAACACTGAAGCTTTCTTT.

This clonotype appeared a few times. The genes are TRBV4-2 and TRBJ1-1, with D possibly matching TRBD1 (6 bases). Trimming cost V 7 bases and J 3 bases, with 15 bases left between them. There are 14 residues in the CDR3. Germline V gene data show CDR1 as LGHNA and CDR2 as YNFKEQ. Written as DNA, the CDR3 is TGTGCCAGCACCTACAGGGATGGGGACACTGAAGCTTTCTTT. Translated: CASTYRDGDTEAFF.

This clonotype was detected only a few times. The chain carries TRBV7-8 and TRBJ2-1, with 7 bases matching TRBD2. Germline-derived CDR1 and CDR2 are SGHVS and FQNEAQ. V trimming: 2 bases; J trimming: 0 bases; junction bases outside the gene matches: 10. The CDR3 runs 18 residues. CDR3 loop: CASSLRLRASGSYNEQFF. CDR3 DNA: TGTGCCAGCAGCTTAAGGCTGCGGGCTAGCGGCTCCTACAATGAGCAGTTCTTC. Full variable domain (remainder filled in from reference TRBV7-8 and TRBJ2-1): GAGVSQSPRYKVAKRGQDVALRCDPISGHVSLFWYQQALGQGPEFLTYFQNEAQLDKSGLPSDRFFAERPEGSVSTLKIQRTQQEDSAVYLCASSLRLRASGSYNEQFFGPGTRLTVL.

This clonotype turned up a few times. The CDR3 reads CASSARLLAASRNEQFF. The CDR3 region has the DNA TGTGCCAGCAGCGCACGACTCCTAGCGGCGAGCAGGAATGAGCAGTTCTTC. The chain links TRBV7-2 to TRBJ2-1; TRBD2 aligns across 7 bases. The ends lost 5 bases at V and 7 bases at J; junction bases unmatched: 17. Germline V gene data show CDR1 as SGHTA and CDR2 as FQGNSA. The CDR3 sequence is 17 residues long.

V and J are TRBV7-9 and TRBJ1-1, with a weak D call TRBD1 (6 bases). Trimming took off 2 bases at V and 1 base at J, with 17 bases between the two ends. This CDR3 is 17 amino acids long. Germline CDR1 and CDR2: SEHNR and FQNEAQ (reference sequence). In DNA form, the CDR3 reads TGTGCCAGCAGCTTAAGGGGGGCCCCCGGACGGAACACTGAAGCTTTCTTT. Translation: CASSLRGAPGRNTEAFF.

V and J are TRBV2 and TRBJ1-4, with 9 bases fitting TRBD1. This CDR3 region has 16 residues. Trimming cost V 7 bases and J 10 bases; bases outside gene matches: 16. From germline, CDR1 is SNHLY and CDR2 FYNNEI. The CDR3 is CASTRGADRGWRKLFF. As DNA, the CDR3 is TGTGCCAGCACCCGGGGGGCCGACAGGGGGTGGCGAAAACTGTTTTTT.

The chain has TRBV7-8 and TRBJ1-1; 8 bases align to TRBD1. V trimming: 4 bases; J trimming: 0 bases; junction bases outside the gene matches: 7. This CDR3 has 16 amino acids. Per germline, CDR1 SGHVS and CDR2 FQNEAQ. The CDR3 coding sequence is TGTGCCAGCAGCTCGCGGGACAGGCAACTGAACACTGAAGCTTTCTTT. The encoded protein is CASSSRDRQLNTEAFF.

This sequence joins TRBV7-3 and TRBJ2-2; tentatively, D is TRBD1 (6 bases). Germline V gene sequence: CDR1 SGHTA, CDR2 FQGTGA. CDR3 length equals 14 residues. V was shortened by 2 bases and J by 4 bases, with 8 bases between the two germline ends. CDR3 residues: CASSLGQITGELFF. The CDR3 nucleotides read TGTGCCAGCAGCTTAGGACAGATCACCGGGGAGCTGTTTTTT.